This T cell receptor (beta chain) was sequenced during a study of blood T cell repertoires in COVID-19. Data came from immunoSEQ multiplex PCR; TCRdb stores just in-frame clones and leaves some out. Seen here are 200,000 to 250,000 clones, approximately 80% observed once, and the top ten hold under 2%. Input material: PBMCs or T cells enriched from blood (not recorded which). This clonotype originated in a man in his sixties who had recovered from COVID-19.

The chain's CDR3 is CASSLGQGVGNQPQHF. The CDR3 DNA reads as TGTGCCAGCAGCTTGGGCCAGGGGGTTGGCAATCAGCCCCAGCATTTT. The rearrangement uses TRBV5-6 and TRBJ1-5, with TRBD1 matching over 7 bases. Germline CDR1 and CDR2: SGHDT and YYEEEE. CDR3 length: 16 residues. V was pared by 0 bases and J by 2 bases, with 5 bases of the junction left unmatched.